These T cell receptor beta chains were read from a single sample in a study of beta chain features in type 1 diabetes. Sequenced by immunoSEQ multiplex PCR; TCRdb stores in-frame clones only, minus some. This table holds around 360,000 clones, roughly 12% found once. Source material: naive CD4+ T cells from blood. These receptors all stem from a woman between 18 and 30 years old with type 1 diabetes. CDR3s include the opening cysteine and the closing phenylalanine or tryptophan. The D gene is left open where the match is weak. Expanded clones get a size class; other rows say once, few or many, or leave the size out.

j_call d_call clone_size v_call cdr3_aa cdr3_nt
TRBJ2-1 . few TRBV9 CASSTLGLAFNNEQFF TGTGCCAGCAGCACCCTGGGGCTAGCGTTCAACAATGAGCAGTTCTTC
TRBJ2-7 . . TRBV18 CASSPEVQSYEQYF TGTGCCAGCTCACCGGAGGTACAGTCCTACGAGCAGTACTTC
TRBJ2-6 . . TRBV30 CAWQGSGANVLTF TGTGCCTGGCAGGGAAGTGGGGCCAACGTCCTGACTTTC
TRBJ1-1 . few TRBV27 CASRPEGVTEAFF TGTGCCAGCCGCCCCGAGGGAGTCACTGAAGCTTTCTTT
TRBJ1-5 . few TRBV15 CATSRDIRANQPQHF TGTGCCACCAGCAGAGATATCAGGGCCAATCAGCCCCAGCATTTT
TRBJ2-1 TRBD1 few TRBV29-1 CSVLGTDYNEQFF TGCAGCGTTCTTGGGACAGACTACAATGAGCAGTTCTTC
TRBJ1-2 TRBD1 . TRBV7-2 CASTLDRQGYGYTF TGTGCCAGCACCCTAGACCGACAGGGGTATGGCTACACCTTC
TRBJ1-1 . . TRBV29-1 CSVGGRLNTEAFF TGCAGCGTGGGAGGACGGCTTAACACTGAAGCTTTCTTT
TRBJ2-7 . few TRBV15 CATSRTVREQYF TGTGCCACCAGCAGGACAGTGAGGGAGCAGTACTTC
TRBJ2-3 . few TRBV7-2 CASSFRPNTRADTQYF TGTGCCAGCAGCTTCCGCCCAAACACCCGGGCAGATACGCAGTATTTT
TRBJ2-3 . few TRBV9 CASSVALGRATDTQYF TGTGCCAGCAGCGTAGCTCTTGGCAGGGCCACAGATACGCAGTATTTT
TRBJ2-2 TRBD2 few TRBV14 CASSHILASNTGELFF TGTGCCAGCAGCCATATACTAGCGAGCAACACCGGGGAGCTGTTTTTT
TRBJ1-4 . few TRBV30 CAWTPGATNEKLFF TGTGCCTGGACCCCGGGTGCAACTAATGAAAAACTGTTTTTT
TRBJ2-7 . . TRBV27 CASSPNPVGPYEQYF TGTGCCAGCAGTCCTAACCCAGTGGGCCCCTACGAGCAGTACTTC
TRBJ2-5 TRBD1 . TRBV14 CASSQSRGETQYF TGTGCCAGCAGCCAATCCAGGGGGGAGACCCAGTACTTC
TRBJ2-4 TRBD2 . TRBV11-2 CASSKTSGGADIQYF TGTGCCAGCAGTAAAACGAGCGGGGGGGCAGACATTCAGTACTTC
TRBJ2-1 TRBD2 . TRBV11-2 CASSLGFSGGPQFF TGTGCCAGCAGCTTAGGTTTCAGCGGGGGGCCGCAGTTCTTC
TRBJ2-4 TRBD2 few TRBV4-1 CASSQVGGKNIQYF TGCGCCAGCAGCCAAGTCGGGGGGAAAAACATTCAGTACTTC
TRBJ1-5 TRBD1 few TRBV7-2 CASSTGTDSNQPQHF TGTGCCAGCAGCACCGGGACAGATAGCAATCAGCCCCAGCATTTT
TRBJ1-5 TRBD1 . TRBV30 CAWSGTGNQPQHF TGTGCCTGGAGCGGGACAGGGAATCAGCCCCAGCATTTT
TRBJ1-2 . . TRBV7-2 CASSSRTYGYTF TGTGCCAGCAGCTCCAGAACCTATGGCTACACCTTC
TRBJ2-1 TRBD2 few TRBV5-1 CASSETGLAGGNEQFF TGCGCCAGCAGCGAGACCGGACTAGCGGGAGGCAATGAGCAGTTCTTC
TRBJ2-1 . few TRBV5-1 CASSPYSGTYNEQFF TGCGCCAGCAGCCCCTACAGCGGAACCTACAATGAGCAGTTCTTC
TRBJ1-2 . . TRBV5-1 CASSLVTQDYTF TGCGCCAGCAGCTTGGTTACCCAGGACTACACCTTC
TRBJ2-5 . . TRBV7-2 CASSTDRQETQYF TGTGCCAGCAGCACGGACAGACAAGAGACCCAGTACTTC
TRBJ1-1 . . TRBV7-9 CASSFTGTEAFF TGTGCCAGCAGCTTCACGGGTACTGAAGCTTTCTTT
TRBJ2-1 TRBD1 . TRBV9 CASSVGTGSSYNEQFF TGTGCCAGCAGCGTCGGGACAGGGAGCTCCTACAATGAGCAGTTCTTC
TRBJ2-2 . . TRBV9 CASGAQQSTGELFF TGTGCCAGCGGTGCGCAGCAGAGCACCGGGGAACTGTTTTTT
TRBJ2-5 . few TRBV28 CASSSGDQETQYF TGTGCCAGCAGTTCGGGGGATCAAGAGACCCAGTACTTC
TRBJ1-1 . . TRBV7-2 CASSLADRSGAFF TGTGCCAGCAGCTTAGCCGACAGGAGCGGAGCTTTCTTT
TRBJ2-6 . few TRBV9 CASSGQSGANVLTF TGTGCCAGCAGCGGACAATCTGGGGCCAACGTCCTGACTTTC
TRBJ1-1 . few TRBV9 CASSVSGTLNTEAFF TGTGCCAGCAGCGTATCCGGGACACTCAACACTGAAGCTTTCTTT
TRBJ2-3 . few TRBV29-1 CSGVNRDTQYF TGCAGCGGGGTGAACAGAGATACGCAGTATTTT
TRBJ1-2 TRBD1 few TRBV29-1 CSVGDRPNYGYTF TGCAGCGTTGGGGACAGACCTAACTATGGCTACACCTTC
TRBJ2-5 . few TRBV9 CASSVTGTQETQYF TGTGCCAGCAGCGTCACAGGGACCCAAGAGACCCAGTACTTC